Listed below are T cell receptor beta chains from one sample, sequenced in a study of T cell responses to AZD1222 COVID-19 vaccine. Profiling relied on immunoSEQ multiplex PCR, and the TCRdb table lists in-frame clones only, not all of them. Of 150,000 to 200,000 clones listed, 90% were seen once; the top ten hold around 6.3%. The starting material was peripheral blood, obtained 28 days after the second AZD1222 dose. These receptors originate from an adult who received the AZD1222 COVID-19 vaccine. Both conserved end residues are part of each CDR3.

j_call v_call cdr3_aa
TRBJ2-3 TRBV5-1 CASSLLSVADTQYF
TRBJ2-2 TRBV28 CASRSSGVNTGELFF
TRBJ2-3 TRBV9 CASSVGMVSRTDTQYF
TRBJ2-5 TRBV5-1 CASSLGSVKQETQYF
TRBJ1-4 TRBV7-9 CASSSRGAPANEKLFF
TRBJ1-1 TRBV11-2 CASSLAWAGRNTEAFF
TRBJ1-3 TRBV9 CASSGGSGNTIYF
TRBJ1-2 TRBV5-1 CASGSETSGGYTF
TRBJ1-6 TRBV5-1 CASSLAGTLNSPLHF
TRBJ2-7 TRBV1 CTRLTGTSDHGAYEQYF
TRBJ2-1 TRBV5-1 CASSWGTLPEQFF
TRBJ2-1 TRBV30 CAWTPRGLVTSLQFF
TRBJ2-3 TRBV5-5 CASSQAGTTDTQYF
TRBJ2-3 TRBV18 CASSAGGNTQYF
TRBJ2-3 TRBV24-1 CATSDRKTGTDTQYF
TRBJ2-5 TRBV19 CASSIGEGPETQYF
TRBJ1-4 TRBV6-6 CASSQGWGLFF
TRBJ2-4 TRBV7-9 CASSLGGSLAKNIQYF
TRBJ2-3 TRBV11-1 CASSLGWQGPDTQYF
TRBJ1-3 TRBV6-4 CASCTSTGCRGNTIYF
TRBJ1-1 TRBV5-1 CASSLTLGGEAFF
TRBJ1-6 TRBV25-1 CASSDRSGSPLHF
TRBJ2-5 TRBV27 CASSLAGTEETQYF
TRBJ1-3 TRBV6-5 CASRQGVGNTIYF
TRBJ1-5 TRBV2 CASSGTGGSQPQHF
TRBJ1-2 TRBV6-6 CASSREGDGNYGYTF
TRBJ1-3 TRBV28 CASSLGQGIGNTIYF
TRBJ2-4 TRBV19 CASSIDKGSDIQYF
TRBJ2-1 TRBV5-1 CASSSNNEQFF
TRBJ2-7 TRBV27 CASRTSGVNYEQYF
TRBJ2-3 TRBV4-3 CASSQGLAGGEDTQYF
TRBJ2-3 TRBV9 CASSSGMNTQYF
TRBJ2-1 TRBV5-1 CASSLEAEQFF
TRBJ1-5 TRBV2 CASSEARQINQPQHF
TRBJ1-6 TRBV2 CASNHPPGVDSPLHF
TRBJ2-2 TRBV7-2 CASSWGAQGNTGELFF
TRBJ2-3 TRBV21-1 CASSGVRGRWDTQYF
TRBJ1-2 TRBV25-1 CASSVGTVGYTF
TRBJ2-5 TRBV6-2/TRBV6-3 CASSHLTSGRVIRETQYF
TRBJ1-6 TRBV5-4 CASSLARQGAGSPLHF
TRBJ2-1 TRBV30 CAWSEAGMVEIF
TRBJ2-4 TRBV5-5 CASSLGQPLSF
TRBJ1-2 TRBV10-3 CAIRRDSYGYTF
TRBJ2-5 TRBV4-3 CASSQDPRLEETQYF
TRBJ1-6 TRBV30 CALGERALHF
TRBJ2-2 TRBV5-1 CASSLGTQNTGELFF
TRBJ2-1 TRBV18 CASSPGQGTYNEQFF
TRBJ2-1 TRBV24-1 CATSVGTSRFF
TRBJ1-6 TRBV7-2 CASSLGSGGSWALHF
TRBJ1-2 TRBV4-2 CASSQGGGLGLSGYTF
TRBJ2-1 TRBV29-1 CSVEAFGRHNEQFF
TRBJ2-2 TRBV4-1 CASSQAGGNTGELFF
TRBJ1-2 TRBV29-1 CSVGQAIINYGYTF
TRBJ2-2 TRBV5-4 CASSLDPSRGPGELFF
TRBJ2-1 TRBV5-6 CASSFRQLTYNEQFF